These 15 T cell receptor beta chains were all obtained from the same sample, sequenced in a study of blood T cell repertoires in COVID-19. TCRdb keeps only in-frame clones here, not all; method: immunoSEQ multiplex PCR. The table has about 350,000 clones, approximately 89% seen once. Sequencing was performed on peripheral blood. These receptors originate from a woman in her fifties or sixties with COVID-19, enrolled during active disease.

The chain uses TRBV6-5 and TRBJ1-2; 8 nucleotides match TRBD1. Losses at the gene ends were 11 bases for V and 7 bases for J; bases not matched to a gene: 12. The CDR3 has 13 amino acids. Germline CDR1 MNHEY, CDR2 SVGAGI. This chain's CDR3 is CAARQGMGFGYTF. CDR3 DNA: TGTGCCGCCCGACAGGGGATGGGATTTGGCTACACCTTC.

This clone was seen only once. The gene calls are TRBV6-6 and TRBJ1-5; a weak D match, TRBD1 (6 bases). Germline V gives CDR1 MNHNY, CDR2 SVGAGI (reference sequence). The CDR3 totals 14 residues. V lost 6 bases, J lost 7 bases, and 16 bases lay in between. The CDR3 spells CASSSTGREQPQHF. The CDR3 DNA reads as TGTGCCAGCAGCAGTACAGGGAGGGAACAGCCCCAGCATTTT.

Concerning this clone: The sample contains more than one DNA sequence encoding this CDR3. The chain is built from TRBV7-3 and TRBJ2-3; D is possibly TRBD1 (5 bases). V lost 3 bases, J lost 0 bases, and 7 bases lay in between. CDR3 size: 14 residues. Germline CDR1 reads SGHTA; CDR2 reads FQGTGA. In DNA, the CDR3 is TGTGCCAGCAGCTTGGGGCTCAGCACAGATACGCAGTATTTT. Amino acids: CASSLGLSTDTQYF.

The chain has TRBV2 and TRBJ1-1, with D tentatively TRBD1 (6 bases). Trimming shortened V by 7 bases and J by 0 bases, and 15 bases separated the two germline ends. Germline-derived CDR1 and CDR2 are SNHLY and FYNNEI. This CDR3 comprises 15 residues. CDR3 loop: CASNRVTRMNTEAFF. The CDR3 nucleotides read TGTGCCAGCAACAGGGTGACGAGGATGAACACTGAAGCTTTCTTT.

The genes are TRBV28 and TRBJ2-7; TRBD1 is a possible D gene (6 bases). The V gene lost 7 bases and the J gene lost 0 bases, with 13 bases spanning the gap. Germline-derived CDR1 and CDR2 are MDHEN and SYDVKM. CDR3 size: 14 residues. The CDR3 region has the DNA TGTGCCAGCAATAGCAGGGGAAGCTCCTACGAGCAGTACTTC. It encodes CASNSRGSSYEQYF.

On this clone: This sample also contains other DNA sequences that code for the same CDR3. This chain links TRBV18 with TRBJ1-1, with 8 positions matching TRBD1. V shed 3 bases, J shed 3 bases, and the junction held 3 bases outside the gene matches. The CDR3 spans 14 residues. The germline V gene encodes CDR1 KGHSH and CDR2 LQKENI. The chain's CDR3 is CASSPQGADTEAFF. In DNA form, the CDR3 reads TGTGCCAGCTCACCCCAGGGGGCCGACACTGAAGCTTTCTTT.

The V gene is TRBV3-1 (or the pseudogene TRBV3-2), the J gene TRBJ2-7, with 9 bases identical to TRBD1. CDR3 length equals 15 residues. Germline CDR1 reads LGHDT; CDR2 reads YNNKEL (reference sequence). V lost 4 bases to trimming and J lost 2 bases; unmatched junction nucleotides: 6. CDR3 residues: CASSLRGQGAYEQYF. CDR3 coding DNA: TGTGCCAGCAGCCTTCGGGGACAGGGTGCCTACGAGCAGTACTTC.

The rearrangement links TRBV28 to TRBJ1-1; 7 bases agree with TRBD1. V lost 6 bases to trimming and J lost 2 bases; unmatched junction nucleotides: 9. Germline CDR1 reads MDHEN; CDR2 reads SYDVKM. CDR3 length: 15 residues. Written as DNA, the CDR3 is TGTGCCAGCAGCTCGCGGGGACAGCCTAACACTGAAGCTTTCTTT. Translated, it gives CASSSRGQPNTEAFF. The entire variable domain, with the rest obtained from reference TRBV28 and TRBJ1-1, is as follows: DVKVTQSSRYLVKRTGEKVFLECVQDMDHENMFWYRQDPGLGLRLIYFSYDVKMKEKGDIPEGYSVSREKKERFSLILESASTNQTSMYLCASSSRGQPNTEAFFGQGTRLTVV.

CDR3 coding DNA: TGCGCCAGCAGCTTGGTTGCGGGGGTCGGGCACGAGCAGTACTTC. This encodes CASSLVAGVGHEQYF. V is TRBV5-1 and J is TRBJ2-7, with 7 bases lining up with TRBD2. The CDR3 sequence is 15 residues long. Germline lookup yields CDR1 SGHRS and CDR2 YFSETQ. V shed 0 bases, J shed 5 bases, and the junction held 8 bases outside the gene matches.

The CDR3 here is CASRPGTGSTPLHF. The DNA for the CDR3 is TGTGCCAGCAGACCCGGGACAGGGTCAACCCCCCTCCACTTT. The rearrangement links TRBV6-4 to TRBJ1-6; the match to TRBD1 covers 9 bases. The V gene end was trimmed by 6 bases and the J gene end by 13 bases; junction bases not matched to a gene: 10. Germline V lookup: CDR1 MRHNA, CDR2 SNTAGT. This CDR3 spans 14 amino acids.

Here the CDR3 DNA reads TGTGCCAGCAGGATCAGGGCGGAAGATGAAAAACTGTTTTTT. This sequence encodes CASRIRAEDEKLFF. The chain joins TRBV6-6 to TRBJ1-4; TRBD1 might be the D (5 bases). V was shortened by 6 bases and J by 6 bases, with 14 bases between the two germline ends. Germline CDR1 and CDR2: MNHNY and SVGAGI (reference sequence). This CDR3 is built from 14 residues.

This clone came up once. The V call is TRBV9, the J call TRBJ2-1; 9 nucleotides align to TRBD2. V shed 2 bases and J 7 bases; nucleotides not matched to a gene: 7. The CDR3 runs 15 residues. Germline CDR1 and CDR2: SGDLS and YYNGEE. The CDR3 bases are TGTGCCAGCAGCGTTTCGGGCGGGGGGGCGAATGAGCAGTTCTTC. Its protein product is CASSVSGGGANEQFF.

The chain has TRBV29-1 and TRBJ1-2; 11 bases line up with TRBD1. CDR1 and CDR2 from the germline V gene are SQVTM and ANQGSEA. V dropped 6 bases and J dropped 5; count of bases not matched to a gene: 2. The CDR3 runs 12 residues. The CDR3 spells CSVGTGGYGYTF. The CDR3 nucleotides read TGCAGCGTGGGGACAGGGGGGTATGGCTACACCTTC.

This clone has a single count. CDR3 in amino acids: CASSTRQGNQPQHF. CDR3 DNA sequence: TGTGCCAGCAGTACGCGACAGGGGAATCAGCCCCAGCATTTT. The genes are TRBV2 and TRBJ1-5; 8 bases are a match to TRBD1. Germline trimming cut 5 bases from V and 4 bases from J; bases unmatched to any gene: 4. This CDR3 is built from 14 residues. In germline, CDR1 is SNHLY, CDR2 FYNNEI.

The CDR3 sequence: CASSTIDSYSYEQYF. CDR3 in DNA: TGTGCCAGCAGTACAATCGACAGCTACTCCTACGAGCAGTACTTC. The V call is TRBV6-5, the J call TRBJ2-7; a possible D gene is TRBD1 (5 bases). The CDR3 consists of 15 residues. Trimming pared 5 bases from V and 0 bases from J, leaving 14 bases between. Germline V gene sequence: CDR1 MNHEY, CDR2 SVGAGI.